This T cell receptor (beta chain) was found in a study of T-cell reconstitution after alpha-beta-depleted transplantation in children. General study results and limits: Expanded graft clones, several hundred of them, were reportedly the source of alpha-beta T cells about two months after transplant. The main origin of T-cell counts and diversity one year after transplant was newly produced T cells.

Looked up from germline, CDR1 is LNHNV and CDR2 is YYDKDF (reference sequence). The CDR3 spans 15 residues. The V gene end was trimmed by 5 bases and the J gene end by 4 bases; junction bases not matched to a gene: 7. This clonotype was recorded a few times. No antigen is known for it. During its preparation, the TCRbeta library received unique molecular identifiers. TCRdb recomputed calls from the PCR reads with MiXCR, one row per CDR3 protein. The data contain tens of thousands of distinct CDR3 sequences, less than 15% of them seen just once; the ten biggest clones take up 27%. The chain is built from TRBV15 and TRBJ2-2, with TRBD2 identical over 7 bases. This TCR derives from a male patient aged 2 to 9 who had a stem cell transplant for acute lymphoblastic leukemia, so the T cells may come from the graft donor. The specimen was PBMCs, mostly from graft donor cells, collected 180 days after TCRalphabeta/CD19-depleted stem cell transplant. The CDR3 DNA is TGTGCCACCAGCTATTGGGACTATCCCACCGGGGAGCTGTTTTTT. This encodes CATSYWDYPTGELFF. Full variable domain (missing parts from reference TRBV15 and TRBJ2-2): DAMVIQNPRYQVTQFGKPVTLSCSQTLNHNVMYWYQQKSSQAPKLLFHYYDKDFNNEADTPDNFQSRRPNTSFCFLDIRSPGLGDTAMYLCATSYWDYPTGELFFGEGSRLTVL.